These T cell receptor beta chains were read from a single sample in a study of shared clonotypes between healthy human individuals. The table came from immunoSEQ multiplex PCR; TCRdb's copy has only in-frame clones and leaves some out. The sample carries 2 million or so clones, 85% to 95% recorded once. Specimen: naive CD8+ T cells sorted from blood. These receptor sequences come from a man in his late teens or twenties in good health. Each CDR3 is given with its conserved first and last residue. The order of the fields is CDR3 protein, J gene, V gene, CDR3 length, clone size. Some rows have no size entry. The others give once, few or many, or a class for an expanded clone.

cdr3_aa: CSVEDGSGNTIYF
j_call: TRBJ1-3
v_call: TRBV29-1
cdr3_length: 13
clone_size: -

cdr3_aa: CASSSGTMNTEAFF
j_call: TRBJ1-1
v_call: TRBV5-6
cdr3_length: 14
clone_size: -

cdr3_aa: CASSLAGLTGELFF
j_call: TRBJ2-2
v_call: TRBV27
cdr3_length: 14
clone_size: -

cdr3_aa: CASSQLAGSTDTQYF
j_call: TRBJ2-3
v_call: TRBV4-2
cdr3_length: 15
clone_size: -

cdr3_aa: CASSIDLSWGNQPQHF
j_call: TRBJ1-5
v_call: TRBV19
cdr3_length: 16
clone_size: -

cdr3_aa: CASSEDRVNTGELFF
j_call: TRBJ2-2
v_call: TRBV6-1
cdr3_length: 15
clone_size: -

cdr3_aa: CASGVQGLNTEAFF
j_call: TRBJ1-1
v_call: TRBV9
cdr3_length: 14
clone_size: -

cdr3_aa: CASSWGESDEKLFF
j_call: TRBJ1-4
v_call: TRBV28
cdr3_length: 14
clone_size: once

cdr3_aa: CASSLVSVRYEQYF
j_call: TRBJ2-7
v_call: TRBV5-6
cdr3_length: 14
clone_size: once

cdr3_aa: CASSLSGDRDYGYTF
j_call: TRBJ1-2
v_call: TRBV7-9
cdr3_length: 15
clone_size: -

cdr3_aa: CASSTRQANEQFF
j_call: TRBJ2-1
v_call: TRBV11-3
cdr3_length: 13
clone_size: -

cdr3_aa: CASSWLGQGQETQYF
j_call: TRBJ2-5
v_call: TRBV5-6
cdr3_length: 15
clone_size: -

cdr3_aa: CASSLVRDTNTGELFF
j_call: TRBJ2-2
v_call: TRBV5-8
cdr3_length: 16
clone_size: -

cdr3_aa: CASSVPQGYTEAFF
j_call: TRBJ1-1
v_call: TRBV13
cdr3_length: 14
clone_size: once

cdr3_aa: CASSQEAEGTGLWYYGYTF
j_call: TRBJ1-2
v_call: TRBV4-3
cdr3_length: 19
clone_size: -

cdr3_aa: CASSSRDTGLRGYTF
j_call: TRBJ1-2
v_call: TRBV14
cdr3_length: 15
clone_size: -

cdr3_aa: CASSLEAGGNTEAFF
j_call: TRBJ1-1
v_call: TRBV7-6
cdr3_length: 15
clone_size: -

cdr3_aa: CASSLLHGDYEAFF
j_call: TRBJ1-1
v_call: TRBV27
cdr3_length: 14
clone_size: -

cdr3_aa: CAISTRDSYEQYF
j_call: TRBJ2-7
v_call: TRBV10-3
cdr3_length: 13
clone_size: -

cdr3_aa: CASSDGQGPDTQYF
j_call: TRBJ2-3
v_call: TRBV25-1
cdr3_length: 14
clone_size: -

cdr3_aa: CASSPDQDAKNIQYF
j_call: TRBJ2-4
v_call: TRBV6-5
cdr3_length: 15
clone_size: -

cdr3_aa: CASSPPGAKNIQYF
j_call: TRBJ2-4
v_call: TRBV9
cdr3_length: 14
clone_size: -

cdr3_aa: CASSLFVFGSDTEAFF
j_call: TRBJ1-1
v_call: TRBV5-1
cdr3_length: 16
clone_size: -

cdr3_aa: CASRTRGSPDTQYF
j_call: TRBJ2-3
v_call: TRBV27
cdr3_length: 14
clone_size: -

cdr3_aa: CASSTAIDGTLGGYTF
j_call: TRBJ1-2
v_call: TRBV19
cdr3_length: 16
clone_size: -

cdr3_aa: CASSDFAINTGELFF
j_call: TRBJ2-2
v_call: TRBV2
cdr3_length: 15
clone_size: -

cdr3_aa: CASRSLQARNTEAFF
j_call: TRBJ1-1
v_call: TRBV27
cdr3_length: 15
clone_size: -

cdr3_aa: CASSRYRGDTEAFF
j_call: TRBJ1-1
v_call: TRBV6-6
cdr3_length: 14
clone_size: -

cdr3_aa: CASSFGQDTEAFF
j_call: TRBJ1-1
v_call: TRBV5-1
cdr3_length: 13
clone_size: -

cdr3_aa: CASSILAGGRNEQFF
j_call: TRBJ2-1
v_call: TRBV7-3
cdr3_length: 15
clone_size: -

cdr3_aa: CASSPTGREQFF
j_call: TRBJ2-1
v_call: TRBV6-5
cdr3_length: 12
clone_size: -

cdr3_aa: CASGWEGETQYF
j_call: TRBJ2-5
v_call: TRBV12-5
cdr3_length: 12
clone_size: -

cdr3_aa: CASSLADRVRDSRANVLTF
j_call: TRBJ2-6
v_call: TRBV5-4
cdr3_length: 19
clone_size: -

cdr3_aa: CTSRERRTDTQYF
j_call: TRBJ2-3
v_call: TRBV1
cdr3_length: 13
clone_size: -

cdr3_aa: CAWSIGGTEAFF
j_call: TRBJ1-1
v_call: TRBV30
cdr3_length: 12
clone_size: -

cdr3_aa: CASSPRLAASEEETQYF
j_call: TRBJ2-5
v_call: TRBV13
cdr3_length: 17
clone_size: -